These 30 T cell receptor beta chains originate from one sample sequenced in a study of T cell changes during pregnancy in multiple sclerosis (dated by TCRdb to between 2019 and 2020). Library preparation was by the immunoSEQ multiplex PCR assay. TCRdb mirrors the immuneACCESS table, restricted to in-frame sequences. Some clones are absent from its copies; in checked studies, under half trace to an unresolved V gene, and the reason for the others is unknown. The sample has tens of thousands of clones on record, 80% to 90% of them singletons. 0.9% to 1.2% of the sample is held by the ten biggest clonotypes. Sequenced here: CD4+ T cells from peripheral blood mononuclear cells, sampled in the first trimester of pregnancy. These receptors came from a female donor in good health, enrolled as a control in a pregnancy study.

V and J are TRBV28 and TRBJ2-7; weak D call: TRBD1 (6 bases). The CDR3 has 13 residues. Trimming left V 6 bases short and J 6 bases short, with 15 bases between. Germline V gene lookup returns CDR1 MDHEN and CDR2 SYDVKM. CDR3: CASSRAGVGEQYF. The CDR3 nucleotides read TGTGCCAGCAGCCGGGCAGGGGTTGGCGAGCAGTACTTC.

This clone appeared a few times. The chain combines TRBV30 with TRBJ1-1, with 8 bases fitting TRBD1. V shed 0 bases and J 0 bases; nucleotides not matched to a gene: 9. Germline values: CDR1 GTSNPN, CDR2 SVGIG (reference sequence). The CDR3 extends over 17 amino acids. In DNA, the CDR3 is TGTGCCTGGAGTGTACCTCAGGGGGCTCACATGAACACTGAAGCTTTCTTT. It is translated as CAWSVPQGAHMNTEAFF. Supplemented by reference TRBV30 and TRBJ1-1, the full variable domain reads SQTIHQWPATLVQPVGSPLSLECTVEGTSNPNLYWYRQAAGRGLQLLFYSVGIGQISSEVPQNLSASRPQDRQFILSSKKLLLSDSGFYLCAWSVPQGAHMNTEAFFGQGTRLTVV.

This rearrangement joins TRBV11-2 to TRBJ1-3; a weak D match, TRBD1 (6 bases). The CDR3 contains 19 residues. The germline V gene has CDR1 SGHAT and CDR2 FQNNGV. V shed 2 bases and J shed 0 bases, with 20 bases lying between them. The CDR3 DNA reads TGTGCCAGCAGCTTATTACGAGGGGGATTGGGGATCTCTGGAAACACCATATATTTT. Its protein product is CASSLLRGGLGISGNTIYF.

This chain joins TRBV6-6 and TRBJ2-7; D might be TRBD2 (6 bases). There are 14 residues in the CDR3. Germline CDR1 is MNHNY and CDR2 is SVGAGI (reference sequence). Trimming removed 5 bases at V and 1 base at J, with 12 bases between. CDR3 sequence: CASSRGRKSYEQYF. The CDR3 nucleotides are TGTGCCAGCAGTCGGGGGAGGAAATCCTACGAGCAGTACTTC.

The rearrangement links TRBV5-1 to TRBJ2-7; the D gene is possibly TRBD2 (5 bases). V was shortened by 4 bases and J by 0 bases, with 17 bases between the two germline ends. The CDR3 is 16 amino acids. The germline V gene has CDR1 SGHRS and CDR2 YFSETQ. CDR3 region: CASSPGGGTSSYEQYF. Written as DNA, the CDR3 is TGCGCCAGCAGCCCTGGCGGAGGCACGAGCTCCTACGAGCAGTACTTC.

This clone is labeled medium-sized. The J gene is TRBJ1-3, the V gene TRBV5-1; D remains ambiguous. V lost 4 bases, J lost 4 bases, and 18 bases lay in between. The CDR3 has 16 residues. Germline V gene sequence: CDR1 SGHRS, CDR2 YFSETQ. CDR3 residues: CASSPGEGAYGNTIYF. CDR3 sequence (DNA): TGCGCCAGCAGCCCCGGGGAGGGAGCTTACGGAAACACCATATATTTT.

The chain is built from TRBV28 and TRBJ1-1; no clear D. Germline CDR1 is MDHEN and CDR2 is SYDVKM. The CDR3 spans 15 residues. Trimming left V 3 bases short and J 1 base short, with 12 bases between. The CDR3 nucleotides are TGTGCCAGCAGTTTCATTGTACAGCCGAACACTGAAGCTTTCTTT. Its translation is CASSFIVQPNTEAFF.

The chain is built from TRBV7-3 and TRBJ1-1; D is uncertain. CDR3 size: 14 residues. V was trimmed by 3 bases and J by 1 base, leaving 9 bases between them. Germline V CDR1 and CDR2: SGHTA, FQGTGA. In DNA form, the CDR3 reads TGTGCCAGCAGCTTGGGCAGGTCGAACACTGAAGCTTTCTTT. Protein: CASSLGRSNTEAFF. Supplemented by reference TRBV7-3 and TRBJ1-1, the full variable domain reads GAGVSQTPSNKVTEKGKYVELRCDPISGHTALYWYRQSLGQGPEFLIYFQGTGAADDSGLPNDRFFAVRPEGSVSTLKIQRTERGDSAVYLCASSLGRSNTEAFFGQGTRLTVV.

This sequence joins TRBV6-5 and TRBJ1-4, with 7 nucleotides matching TRBD1. This CDR3 contains 14 residues. Losses at the gene ends were 1 base for V and 8 bases for J; bases not matched to a gene: 4. Per the germline V gene, CDR1 is MNHEY and CDR2 is SVGAGI. DNA of the CDR3: TGTGCCAGCAGTTACTTCTCAGGGGGAGAAAAACTGTTTTTT. This translates into CASSYFSGGEKLFF.

The V gene is TRBV2, the J gene TRBJ2-7, with a weak D call TRBD2 (5 bases). The CDR3 is 15 residues long. With 3 bases removed from V and 2 bases from J, the gap between germline ends came to 14 bases. Germline V gene lookup returns CDR1 SNHLY and CDR2 FYNNEI. The DNA of the CDR3 is TGTGCCAGCAGTGATTTGGACGGGGTAACCTACGAGCAGTACTTC. Translating it yields CASSDLDGVTYEQYF.

CDR3 protein: CASSLKRAGEKLFF. For the CDR3, the DNA is TGTGCCAGCAGCTTAAAACGAGCGGGCGAAAAACTGTTTTTT. The rearrangement links TRBV13 to TRBJ1-4; D not certain. The length of the CDR3 is 14 residues. Germline V gives CDR1 PRHDT, CDR2 FYEKMQ (reference sequence). With 2 bases removed from V and 8 bases from J, the gap between germline ends came to 12 bases.

The chain is built from TRBV14 and TRBJ2-1; 9 bases fit TRBD2. Per the germline V gene, CDR1 is SGHDN and CDR2 is FVKESK. This CDR3 spans 22 amino acids. J gave up 2 bases and V 0 bases, and 20 bases lay outside the gene matches. CDR3 sequence reads: CASSQDRGSPGTSRITYNEQFF. The DNA for the CDR3 is TGTGCCAGCAGCCAAGACCGTGGGTCCCCCGGGACTAGCAGGATCACCTACAATGAGCAGTTCTTC.

This clone occurred once. The rearrangement links TRBV6-5 to TRBJ1-2, with D maybe TRBD1 (5 bases). This CDR3 has 12 amino acids. V was clipped by 6 bases and J by 8 bases, with 13 bases between them. CDR1 is MNHEY and CDR2 is SVGAGI in the germline V gene. The CDR3 here is CASSSQGVGYTF. CDR3 coding DNA: TGTGCCAGCAGCTCGCAGGGTGTGGGCTACACCTTC.

The rearrangement uses TRBV4-3 and TRBJ1-2, with D tentatively TRBD1 (6 bases). Trimming took off 4 bases at V and 5 bases at J, with 17 bases between the two ends. Germline V gene lookup returns CDR1 LGHNA and CDR2 YSLEER. The CDR3 is made up of 15 amino acids. The CDR3 nucleotides are TGCGCCAGCAGCCGCAACAGGGATTCGGGGTATGGCTACACCTTC. It encodes CASSRNRDSGYGYTF.

V gene TRBV5-4 combines with J gene TRBJ2-3, with unresolved D. Trimming took off 0 bases at V and 2 bases at J, with 16 bases between the two ends. The CDR3 has 17 amino acids. Germline V gives CDR1 SGHNT, CDR2 YYREEE (reference sequence). CDR3 DNA sequence: TGTGCCAGCAGCTTGGGAGTTGCTGTCTCCACCACAGATACGCAGTATTTT. This translates into CASSLGVAVSTTDTQYF.

This rearrangement joins TRBV30 to TRBJ2-7; D uncertain. Germline lookup yields CDR1 GTSNPN and CDR2 SVGIG (reference sequence). This CDR3 is 13 amino acids long. The V gene lost 1 base and the J gene lost 0 bases, with 7 bases spanning the gap. The CDR3 sequence is CAWSGGSSYEQYF. The CDR3 coding sequence is TGTGCCTGGAGTGGTGGCAGCTCCTACGAGCAGTACTTC.

The chain joins TRBV7-9 to TRBJ2-3, with 7 bases lining up with TRBD1. Trimming at V came to 4 bases and at J to 0 bases, leaving 4 bases not matched to a gene. Germline CDR1 reads SEHNR; CDR2 reads FQNEAQ (reference sequence). The CDR3 totals 15 residues. For the CDR3, the DNA is TGTGCCAGCAGCTCTCAGACAGGGAGCACAGATACGCAGTATTTT. As protein: CASSSQTGSTDTQYF.

As DNA, the CDR3 is TGTGCCAGCAGTTGGACAGACCGCACTGAAGCTTTCTTT. Protein product: CASSWTDRTEAFF. V gene TRBV6-5 combines with J gene TRBJ1-1; a weak D match, TRBD1 (6 bases). V lost 4 bases, J lost 4 bases, and 10 bases lay in between. The germline V gene has CDR1 MNHEY and CDR2 SVGAGI. The CDR3 consists of 13 residues.

The V and J genes are TRBV5-5 and TRBJ1-1, with 10 bases that match TRBD1. V gave up 2 bases and J gave up 0 bases; unmatched junction bases: 4. The germline CDR1 and CDR2 sequences are SGHKS and YYEKEE (reference sequence). The CDR3 has 16 amino acids. CDR3 bases: TGTGCCAGCAGCTTAGGACAGGGGGGATTGAACACTGAAGCTTTCTTT. Translation gives CASSLGQGGLNTEAFF.

The chain recombines TRBV19 with TRBJ2-1; 10 bases line up with TRBD1. The V segment lost 4 bases and the J segment 9 bases; nucleotides outside the gene matches: 6. This CDR3 comprises 14 residues. Germline CDR1 reads LNHDA; CDR2 reads SQIVND (reference sequence). The CDR3 sequence is CASSNRQGAREQFF. CDR3 DNA: TGTGCCAGTAGTAATAGACAGGGGGCGCGTGAGCAGTTCTTC.

Only one count was recorded for this clone. The genes are TRBV11-3 and TRBJ2-7; TRBD1 is a possible D gene (5 bases). The CDR3 covers 15 residues. CDR1 is SGHNT and CDR2 is YENEEA in the germline V gene. The germline V and J ends were trimmed by 0 bases and 2 bases, with 11 bases remaining between them. CDR3 DNA sequence: TGTGCCAGCAGCTTAGAGGTAAGCAGGGCCTACGAGCAGTACTTC. Its translation is CASSLEVSRAYEQYF.

The chain couples TRBV20-1 to TRBJ1-1, with no clear D. V dropped 2 bases and J dropped 3 bases, with 4 bases sitting between them. Per the germline V gene, CDR1 is DFQATT and CDR2 is SNEGSKA (reference sequence). The CDR3 runs 11 residues. The CDR3 here is CSARIDTEAFF. The CDR3 DNA reads as TGCAGTGCTAGAATCGACACTGAAGCTTTCTTT.

The rearrangement links TRBV6-6 to TRBJ1-2, with D possibly matching TRBD1 (6 bases). Trimming took 2 bases from V and 1 from J, leaving 14 bases between them. Per germline, CDR1 MNHNY and CDR2 SVGAGI (reference sequence). This CDR3 has 16 amino acids. The CDR3 bases are TGTGCCAGCAGTTACCCCAACAGGGTAGATAACTATGGCTACACCTTC. This codes for CASSYPNRVDNYGYTF.

The chain carries TRBV4-3 and TRBJ2-5; 12 bases match TRBD2. The CDR3 is 15 amino acids. Germline CDR1 reads LGHNA; CDR2 reads YSLEER. The trim removed 1 base at V and 5 bases at J, leaving 2 bases unmatched. The chain's CDR3 is CASSQVLAGGETQYF. In DNA, the CDR3 is TGCGCCAGCAGCCAAGTCCTAGCGGGGGGGGAGACCCAGTACTTC.

The CDR3: CAWSLGGQRFSGNTIYF. The DNA of the CDR3 is TGTGCCTGGAGTCTAGGAGGACAGCGATTCTCTGGAAACACCATATATTTT. The chain employs TRBV30 and TRBJ1-3; D perhaps matches TRBD1 (6 bases). In germline, CDR1 is GTSNPN, CDR2 SVGIG (reference sequence). V shed 2 bases and J shed 0 bases, with 17 bases lying between them. The CDR3 has 17 residues.

This clone is a singleton in its sample. This sequence joins TRBV28 and TRBJ2-7; no firm D call. Per germline, CDR1 MDHEN and CDR2 SYDVKM. The V and J ends lost 4 bases and 0 bases respectively, with 13 bases between them. The CDR3 extends over 15 amino acids. The CDR3 loop reads CASSSLNISSYEQYF. Written as DNA, the CDR3 is TGTGCCAGCAGTTCTCTCAACATAAGCTCCTACGAGCAGTACTTC.

This clone was observed a handful of times. The J gene is TRBJ1-2, the V gene TRBV5-4; D is perhaps TRBD1 (5 bases). Germline assignment: CDR1 SGHNT and CDR2 YYREEE (reference sequence). The CDR3 is 14 amino acids. The V gene lost 2 bases and the J gene lost 4 bases, with 12 bases spanning the gap. CDR3 residues: CASSLLRGTYGYTF. Written as DNA, the CDR3 is TGTGCCAGCAGCTTACTAAGGGGCACCTATGGCTACACCTTC.

The rearrangement joins TRBV5-4 to TRBJ2-5; 12 positions match TRBD2. Germline V gives CDR1 SGHNT, CDR2 YYREEE (reference sequence). The CDR3 is 16 amino acids. Trimming took 4 bases from V and 1 from J; bases not matched to a gene: 5. CDR3: CASSVLAGGFQETQYF. CDR3 DNA sequence: TGTGCCAGCAGCGTACTAGCGGGGGGTTTCCAAGAGACCCAGTACTTC.

The chain carries TRBV27 and TRBJ2-3; 10 nucleotides agree with TRBD2. Germline assignment: CDR1 MNHEY and CDR2 SMNVEV (reference sequence). The J segment lost 2 bases and the V segment lost 2 bases, leaving 7 bases of the junction unmatched. CDR3 length: 17 residues. The CDR3 DNA follows: TGTGCCAGCAGTTTAGAGAGAGCGGGGGGGCCCACAGATACGCAGTATTTT. Protein: CASSLERAGGPTDTQYF.

This clone was seen once. The gene calls are TRBV20-1 and TRBJ2-7, with a tentative D call TRBD2 (6 bases). Germline V gives CDR1 DFQATT, CDR2 SNEGSKA (reference sequence). V was pared by 6 bases and J by 10 bases, with 16 bases between. The CDR3 loop spans 11 amino acids. The CDR3 DNA is TGCAGTGCCAAGCTTCCCGGGGGACAGTACTTC. It specifies CSAKLPGGQYF.